This record covers a single T cell receptor (beta chain). This receptor's antigen is unknown. There are no base qualities to consult, and no much larger clone falls within one base. TCR beta libraries were generated from genomic DNA with the immunoSEQ kit, following the manufacturer's recommendations. To prepare libraries, a first multiplex PCR with proprietary primers was run, followed by a second PCR that added unique barcodes, and a bead cleanup was done after each round. A kit-provided positive control reaction and a negative control reaction were included in every sample batch. The final libraries underwent checking on an Agilent 4200 TapeStation D1000 ScreenTape, volumetric pooling, and quantification by qPCR. Sequencing was performed on an Illumina NextSeq500 with a MidOutput 150-cycle cartridge, and 156 Read1 and 15 Index1 cycles were run with kit custom primers. The pooled library was loaded at approximately 1 pM, with an approximately 20% PhiX control spiked in. The study's processing was this. Vendor-processed data were analyzed in R, with a clonotype defined as all T cells sharing the same CDR3 nucleotide sequence. In the clone abundance analyses, frequencies were normalized to the 10,000 most abundant clones in each sample. Before analysis, public T cell clones were removed, and these numbered fewer than five per sample on average. Tumor-enriched and baseline blood-enriched clonotypes were defined by at least a 32-fold difference in abundance between compartments. A beta-binomial differential abundance model was used to identify clonotypes that expanded or contracted between blood time points. Similarity between tumor and blood repertoires was quantified using the Baroni-Urbani and Buser coefficient, and groups were compared with two-tailed Wilcoxon tests in R. TCRdb carries this immuneACCESS record with in-frame sequences only. Its versions omit some clonotypes, under half of them owing to an unresolved V gene in the studies checked, with the rest unexplained. V and J calls plus clone size are reproduced from that table; the DNA served to infer D and trimming. The sample table records roughly 49,000 clones; more than 80% of these occur just once. Around 30% of the sample is in the top ten clones.

Relative to germline, V is 1 base shorter and J is 4 bases shorter, with 9 bases between their ends. Taken from cysteine to phenylalanine, the CDR3 has 14 residues. The entry retains the CDR3 DNA only, 42 bases that are in frame from base 1. The germline V gene (reference sequence) supplies CDR1 SGHNT and CDR2 YYREEE. This specimen belongs to a study of radiation and T cells in renal cell carcinoma (dated by TCRdb to 2018 to 2020). Broadly, across the study: The samples were drawn from a clinical trial, where primary renal cell carcinomas were treated with 15 Gy of stereotactic body radiation therapy and then removed by nephrectomy 4 weeks afterward. In total, 50 to 55 samples, comprising roughly 25 tumors and some 27 peripheral blood samples, were subjected to TCR beta sequencing. A total of approximately 4 million unique CDR3 nucleotide sequences, encoding roughly 2.7 million unique CDR3 amino acid sequences, were found across all 50 or so samples.

Per the publication, the time point label means: blood 2 weeks post-SBRT. According to the study, the label for this sample's treatment or condition signals: 15 Gy SBRT to primary tumor, nephrectomy 4 weeks later. To follow tumor-enriched clonotypes, serial peripheral blood was collected from radiation-treated patients at baseline and at 2 weeks and 4 weeks after SBRT. All patients had renal cell carcinoma with clear cell pathology. The QIAamp DNA Blood Mini Kit (Qiagen) was used to prepare genomic DNA for TCR sequencing. Only samples passing all quality control checks were included in the analyses. Study-wide findings and limitations: Blood repertoire dynamics were not followed beyond 4 weeks after treatment. In blood, the top tumor clonotypes increased from baseline to 2 weeks after radiation and then shrank by 4 weeks, which suggests a temporary expansion of tumor-resident clones. No pretreatment tumor biopsies were available, so the baseline intratumoral presence of clonotypes could not be determined. Because the trial had a single-armed design, the trial could not examine how radiation dose or scheduling affected the TCR repertoire.

This material consisted of blood, taken from a patient whose treatment included radiotherapy and nephrectomy. The source of this sequence is a woman between 65 and 79 years old with renal cell carcinoma. Recombination connected TRBV5-4 to TRBJ2-1, and possibly TRBD2, on 6 matching bases. CDR3 region: CASSLPSEYNEQFF. The nucleotide sequence reads TGTGCCAGCAGCTTGCCTAGCGAGTACAATGAGCAGTTCTTC.